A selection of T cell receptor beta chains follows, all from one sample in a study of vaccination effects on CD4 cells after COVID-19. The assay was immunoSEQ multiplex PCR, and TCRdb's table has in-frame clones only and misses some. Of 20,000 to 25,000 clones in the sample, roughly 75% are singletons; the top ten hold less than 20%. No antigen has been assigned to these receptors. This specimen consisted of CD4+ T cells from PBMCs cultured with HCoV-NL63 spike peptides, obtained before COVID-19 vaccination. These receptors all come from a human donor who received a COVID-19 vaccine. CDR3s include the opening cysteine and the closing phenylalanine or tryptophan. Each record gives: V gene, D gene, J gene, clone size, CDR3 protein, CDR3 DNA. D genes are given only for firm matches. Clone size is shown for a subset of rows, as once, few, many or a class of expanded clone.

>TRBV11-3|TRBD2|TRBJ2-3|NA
CASSLGSPIAGTTDTQYF
TGTGCCAGCAGCTTAGGGTCCCCAATAGCGGGGACGACAGATACGCAGTATTTT
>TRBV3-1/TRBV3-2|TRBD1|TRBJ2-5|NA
CASSHPYRGPYQETQYF
TGTGCCAGCAGCCATCCTTACAGGGGCCCGTACCAAGAGACCCAGTACTTC
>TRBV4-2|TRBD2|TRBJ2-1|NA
CASSQATSALGEQFF
TGTGCCAGCAGCCAAGCGACTAGCGCCCTCGGTGAGCAGTTCTTC
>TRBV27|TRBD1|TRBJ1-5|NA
CASSLKGVSGQGAGQPQHF
TGTGCCAGCAGTTTAAAAGGAGTCTCTGGGCAGGGGGCAGGTCAGCCCCAGCATTTT
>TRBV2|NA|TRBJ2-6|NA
CASKQGTLRLTRANVLTF
TGTGCCAGCAAGCAGGGTACCCTCAGGTTGACGCGCGCCAACGTCCTGACTTTC
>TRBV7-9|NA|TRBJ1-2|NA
CASSPSPGNGYTF
TGTGCCAGCAGCCCATCGCCGGGGAATGGCTACACCTTC
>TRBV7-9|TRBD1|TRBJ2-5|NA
CASSLGTPRGRETQYF
TGTGCCAGCAGCTTAGGAACCCCCAGGGGGCGAGAGACCCAGTACTTC
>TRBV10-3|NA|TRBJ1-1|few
CAISLAPGNTEAFF
TGTGCCATCAGCCTTGCCCCGGGGAACACTGAAGCTTTCTTT
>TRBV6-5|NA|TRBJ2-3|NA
CASSSTDTQYF
TGTGCCAGCAGTTCCACAGATACGCAGTATTTT
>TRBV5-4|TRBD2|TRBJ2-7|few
CASSAGLAGVYEQYF
TGTGCCAGCAGCGCGGGACTAGCGGGAGTCTACGAGCAGTACTTC
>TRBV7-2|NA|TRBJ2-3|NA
CASSLGLKGTQYF
TGTGCCAGCAGCTTGGGGTTAAAGGGTACGCAGTATTTT
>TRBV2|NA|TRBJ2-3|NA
CASRPLQGGTDTQYF
TGTGCCAGCAGGCCCTTACAGGGAGGCACAGATACGCAGTATTTT
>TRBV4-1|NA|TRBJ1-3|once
CASSQGEGSGNTIYF
TGCGCCAGCAGCCAAGGGGAAGGCTCTGGAAACACCATATATTTT
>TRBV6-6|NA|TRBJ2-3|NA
CASRRRAASSTDTQYF
TGTGCCAGCAGACGGAGAGCCGCGTCTAGCACAGATACGCAGTATTTT
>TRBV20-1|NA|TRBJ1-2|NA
CSASRTYANYGYTF
TGCAGTGCTAGTCGGACGTATGCTAACTATGGCTACACCTTC
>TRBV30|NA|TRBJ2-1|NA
CAWRFLSEQFF
TGTGCCTGGAGATTCTTGAGTGAGCAGTTCTTC
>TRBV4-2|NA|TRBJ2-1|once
CASSQERGGTLSYNEQFF
TGTGCCAGCAGCCAAGAAAGGGGCGGGACACTCTCCTACAATGAGCAGTTCTTC
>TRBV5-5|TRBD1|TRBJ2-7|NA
CASSSDRDRPYEQYF
TGTGCCAGCAGCTCCGACCGGGACAGGCCCTACGAGCAGTACTTC
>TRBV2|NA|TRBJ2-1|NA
CASTLYNEQFF
TGTGCCAGCACCCTCTACAATGAGCAGTTCTTC
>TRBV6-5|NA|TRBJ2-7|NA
CASRLQGDHIDEQYF
TGTGCCAGCAGATTACAGGGTGACCATATCGACGAGCAGTACTTC
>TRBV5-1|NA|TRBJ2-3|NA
CASSLELSPSTDTQYF
TGCGCCAGCAGCTTGGAACTATCTCCCAGCACAGATACGCAGTATTTT
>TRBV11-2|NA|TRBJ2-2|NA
CASSLTDRRAGELFF
TGTGCCAGCAGCTTAACGGACAGGAGGGCCGGGGAGCTGTTTTTT
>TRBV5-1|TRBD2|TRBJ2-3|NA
CASSLPSGVTDTQYF
TGCGCCAGCAGCTTGCCTAGCGGGGTAACAGATACGCAGTATTTT
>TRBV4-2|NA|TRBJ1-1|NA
CASSQDREVNTEAFF
TGTGCCAGCAGCCAAGATCGTGAGGTGAACACTGAAGCTTTCTTT
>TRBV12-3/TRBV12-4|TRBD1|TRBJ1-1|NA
CAARQGPNTEAFF
TGTGCCGCACGACAGGGCCCGAACACTGAAGCTTTCTTT
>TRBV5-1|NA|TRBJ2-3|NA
CASREGLLTDTQYF
TGCGCCAGCAGGGAGGGACTCCTCACAGATACGCAGTATTTT
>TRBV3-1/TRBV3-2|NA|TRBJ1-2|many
CASSQDARASNYGYTF
TGTGCCAGCAGCCAAGATGCCAGGGCTTCCAACTATGGCTACACCTTC
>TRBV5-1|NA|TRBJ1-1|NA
CASSLGGIDTEAFF
TGCGCCAGCAGCTTAGGGGGGATCGACACTGAAGCTTTCTTT
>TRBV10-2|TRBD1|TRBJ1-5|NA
CASSVGTVYSNQPQHF
TGCGCCAGCAGCGTGGGGACAGTATATAGCAATCAGCCCCAGCATTTT
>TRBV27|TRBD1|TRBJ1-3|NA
CASSLQGALGNTIYF
TGTGCCAGCAGTTTACAGGGGGCACTCGGAAACACCATATATTTT